One sample yielded the 15 T cell receptor beta chains listed below, sequenced in a study of control samples from healthy donors and cancer patients. The method was immunoSEQ multiplex PCR; TCRdb's version includes in-frame clones alone and lacks a portion of them. Here the sample spans 130,000 to 150,000 clones, 91% being singletons. Material for sequencing was blood. Receptor source: a man under 40 in good health.

The V and J genes are TRBV7-8 and TRBJ1-4; D remains ambiguous. V was cut by 5 bases and J by 3 bases, with 10 bases left in between. The CDR3 spans 14 residues. CDR1 and CDR2 (germline): SGHVS, FQNEAQ. Written as DNA, the CDR3 is TGTGCCAGCAGCCTCTGGGGATCTAATGAAAAACTGTTTTTT. Translated: CASSLWGSNEKLFF.

The rearrangement links TRBV7-8 to TRBJ1-2; possibly TRBD1 for D (5 bases). Trimming shortened V by 1 base and J by 4 bases, and 13 bases separated the two germline ends. Germline V CDR1 and CDR2: SGHVS, FQNEAQ. CDR3 length equals 15 residues. The CDR3 nucleotides read TGTGCCAGCAGCTTAGACCCGGGACCCACCTATGGCTACACCTTC. Translation gives CASSLDPGPTYGYTF. Using reference TRBV7-8 and TRBJ1-2 for the parts outside the CDR3, the full variable domain is GAGVSQSPRYKVAKRGQDVALRCDPISGHVSLFWYQQALGQGPEFLTYFQNEAQLDKSGLPSDRFFAERPEGSVSTLKIQRTQQEDSAVYLCASSLDPGPTYGYTFGSGTRLTVV.

The chain employs TRBV2 and TRBJ1-6; 10 bases are shared with TRBD1. Germline loops: CDR1 SNHLY, CDR2 FYNNEI. V was pared by 5 bases and J by 4 bases, with 5 bases of the junction left unmatched. This CDR3 has 16 residues. CDR3: CASSPGQGWYNSPLHF. CDR3 DNA sequence: TGTGCCAGCAGTCCGGGACAGGGGTGGTATAATTCACCCCTCCACTTT.

The V and J genes are TRBV6-1 and TRBJ1-2; 8 nucleotides line up with TRBD1. J was trimmed by 6 bases and V by 3 bases; bases with no gene match: 6. Germline V gene lookup returns CDR1 MNHNS and CDR2 SASEGT. The CDR3 has 14 amino acids. CDR3 in amino acids: CASSDRQGQNGYTF. The DNA for the CDR3 is TGTGCCAGCAGTGACCGACAGGGGCAAAATGGCTACACCTTC.

The chain couples TRBV14 to TRBJ1-1; the match to TRBD1 covers 10 bases. J gave up 4 bases and V 4 bases, and 6 bases lay outside the gene matches. This CDR3 is 15 amino acids long. Looked up from germline, CDR1 is SGHDN and CDR2 is FVKESK. CDR3 in amino acids: CASSPTGQGPTEAFF. In DNA form, the CDR3 reads TGTGCCAGCAGCCCCACGGGACAGGGGCCCACTGAAGCTTTCTTT.

V is TRBV2 and J is TRBJ2-7; tentatively, D is TRBD1 (5 bases). Germline loops: CDR1 SNHLY, CDR2 FYNNEI. V lost 6 bases, J lost 2 bases, and 17 bases lay in between. The CDR3 is 15 amino acids. The CDR3 sequence: CASSLTETAPYEQYF. The CDR3 nucleotides read TGTGCCAGCAGCCTTACTGAGACAGCCCCCTACGAGCAGTACTTC. Looking up the rest from reference TRBV2 and TRBJ2-7 gives the full variable domain: EPEVTQTPSHQVTQMGQEVILRCVPISNHLYFYWYRQILGQKVEFLVSFYNNEISEKSEIFDDQFSVERPDGSNFTLKIRSTKLEDSAMYFCASSLTETAPYEQYFGPGTRLTVT.

V is TRBV6-5 and J is TRBJ2-7; 11 bases fit TRBD2. The CDR3 loop spans 14 amino acids. With V trimmed by 8 bases and J by 4 bases, 7 bases remained unmatched. Germline V gene sequence: CDR1 MNHEY, CDR2 SVGAGI. CDR3 in amino acids: CASYIAGGSYEQYF. The CDR3 DNA sequence: TGTGCCAGCTACATAGCGGGGGGGTCGTACGAGCAGTACTTC.

The genes are TRBV28 and TRBJ2-2, with TRBD1 as a possible D gene (5 bases). Germline V gives CDR1 MDHEN, CDR2 SYDVKM. Trimming pared 2 bases from V and 2 bases from J, leaving 9 bases between. This CDR3 contains 15 residues. CDR3 amino acids: CASSLTRDNTGELFF. The CDR3 coding sequence is TGTGCCAGCAGTTTAACCAGGGATAACACCGGGGAGCTGTTTTTT.

This chain links TRBV5-5 with TRBJ2-4; TRBD1 aligns across 7 bases. The CDR3 is 13 residues long. The germline CDR1 and CDR2 sequences are SGHKS and YYEKEE (reference sequence). Germline trimming cut 1 base from V and 8 bases from J; bases unmatched to any gene: 3. In DNA, the CDR3 is TGTGCCAGCAGCTTGAGTCAGGGGGACATTCAGTACTTC. This translates into CASSLSQGDIQYF.

The V call is TRBV6-4, the J call TRBJ2-3, with D perhaps matching TRBD1 (5 bases). Deletions cut 2 bases from V and 0 bases from J, with 15 bases between. The CDR3 loop spans 17 amino acids. Germline V gives CDR1 MRHNA, CDR2 SNTAGT. The CDR3 loop is CASSDTGMFTSTDTQYF. CDR3 coding DNA: TGTGCCAGCAGTGACACAGGAATGTTCACCAGCACAGATACGCAGTATTTT.

The V call is TRBV4-1, the J call TRBJ2-1; 7 bases line up with TRBD1. Per germline, CDR1 MGHRA and CDR2 YSYEKL. Losses at the gene ends were 0 bases for V and 7 bases for J; bases not matched to a gene: 0. The CDR3 is 13 residues long. Here the CDR3 DNA reads TGCGCCAGCAGCCAAGAGACAGGGAATGAGCAGTTCTTC. Translating gives CASSQETGNEQFF.

The gene calls are TRBV4-1 and TRBJ1-1, with a possible D match to TRBD1 (5 bases). The CDR3 has 17 residues. Germline loops: CDR1 MGHRA, CDR2 YSYEKL. Trimming took off 1 base at V and 3 bases at J, with 18 bases between the two ends. CDR3 residues: CASSQVGGVITDTEAFF. The CDR3 DNA is TGCGCCAGCAGCCAAGTCGGGGGGGTAATAACAGACACTGAAGCTTTCTTT.

The chain carries TRBV30 and TRBJ1-1; the D is unclear. The V gene lost 0 bases and the J gene lost 0 bases, with 11 bases spanning the gap. Germline V gives CDR1 GTSNPN, CDR2 SVGIG (reference sequence). This CDR3 comprises 15 residues. The CDR3 DNA reads TGTGCCTGGAGTGTACTTGGAAACCTGAACACTGAAGCTTTCTTT. Its translation: CAWSVLGNLNTEAFF.

This chain connects TRBV19 to TRBJ1-2; D gene uncertain. The ends were cut back, 3 bases at V and 8 bases at J, with 10 bases in the middle. The CDR3 contains 12 residues. Germline V CDR1 and CDR2: LNHDA, SQIVND (reference sequence). CDR3: CASSIGAVGYTF. CDR3 DNA sequence: TGTGCCAGTAGTATTGGAGCAGTAGGCTACACCTTC.

The gene calls are TRBV27 and TRBJ1-1, with 9 bases identical to TRBD1. CDR3 length: 15 amino acids. The V and J ends lost 6 bases and 4 bases, in that order; junction bases with no gene match: 9. CDR1 is MNHEY and CDR2 is SMNVEV in the germline V gene (reference sequence). The CDR3 DNA sequence: TGTGCCAGCAGCACCACAGGGGGCGGTGGCACTGAAGCTTTCTTT. It yields the protein CASSTTGGGGTEAFF.